A selection of T cell receptor beta chains follows, all from one sample in a study of T cell responses to AZD1222 COVID-19 vaccine. This table comes from immunoSEQ multiplex PCR, and its TCRdb copy is limited to in-frame clones, with some not included. Of more than 95,000 clones listed, around nine tenths are singletons. The sample in question was peripheral blood, obtained on day 0 of AZD1222 vaccination. These receptors all come from an adult in good health. The CDR3 runs from the conserved cysteine through the conserved F or W. Each record gives: D gene, V gene, J gene, clone size, CDR3 DNA, CDR3 protein. The D gene is left open where the match is weak. The size entry is marked missing in some rows and otherwise reads once, few, many or a size class.

d_call: TRBD2
v_call: TRBV13
j_call: TRBJ2-3
clone_size: few
cdr3_nt: TGTGCCAGCAGCTTAAGCGGGAGCGGGGATACGCAGTATTTT
cdr3_aa: CASSLSGSGDTQYF

d_call: NA
v_call: TRBV10-2
j_call: TRBJ2-2
clone_size: NA
cdr3_nt: TGCGCCAGCGAGCGACAGTTCAACACCGGGGAGCTGTTTTTT
cdr3_aa: CASERQFNTGELFF

d_call: NA
v_call: TRBV7-2
j_call: TRBJ2-3
clone_size: NA
cdr3_nt: TGTGCCAGCAGCTACCGGACTCTCACAGATACGCAGTATTTT
cdr3_aa: CASSYRTLTDTQYF

d_call: TRBD1
v_call: TRBV27
j_call: TRBJ1-1
clone_size: NA
cdr3_nt: TGTGCCAGCAGGAGACAGGGCGGAGCGAACACTGAAGCTTTCTTT
cdr3_aa: CASRRQGGANTEAFF

d_call: TRBD1
v_call: TRBV30
j_call: TRBJ1-2
clone_size: NA
cdr3_nt: TGTGCCTGGAGTGGACCTCGTGTGACAGGGGCGCGGAGTTTCTATGGCTACACCTTC
cdr3_aa: CAWSGPRVTGARSFYGYTF

d_call: NA
v_call: TRBV3-1/TRBV3-2
j_call: TRBJ1-6
clone_size: NA
cdr3_nt: TGTGCCAGCAGCCCCCTCGACAGATATAATTCACCCCTCCACTTT
cdr3_aa: CASSPLDRYNSPLHF

d_call: TRBD1
v_call: TRBV5-1
j_call: TRBJ2-5
clone_size: NA
cdr3_nt: TGCGCCAGCAGCTTGGGGGACAGAAAAGAGACCCAGTACTTC
cdr3_aa: CASSLGDRKETQYF

d_call: TRBD2
v_call: TRBV25-1
j_call: TRBJ2-1
clone_size: NA
cdr3_nt: TGTGCCAGCAGTGAATTGTTAGCGGGGGGGAACAATGAGCAGTTCTTC
cdr3_aa: CASSELLAGGNNEQFF

d_call: NA
v_call: TRBV27
j_call: TRBJ2-5
clone_size: NA
cdr3_nt: TGTGCCAGCAGTTTAGGGGGAGACAGCCCCCAAGAGACCCAGTACTTC
cdr3_aa: CASSLGGDSPQETQYF

d_call: NA
v_call: TRBV5-6
j_call: TRBJ2-7
clone_size: NA
cdr3_nt: TGTGCCAGCAGCCTGGCAGGGGTGACCTACGAGCAGTACTTC
cdr3_aa: CASSLAGVTYEQYF

d_call: NA
v_call: TRBV27
j_call: TRBJ2-2
clone_size: NA
cdr3_nt: TGTGCCAGCAGTTTATCGGATTTACGGAGCATGAACACCGGGGAGCTGTTTTTT
cdr3_aa: CASSLSDLRSMNTGELFF

d_call: NA
v_call: TRBV7-2
j_call: TRBJ1-3
clone_size: NA
cdr3_nt: TGTGCCAGCAGCATCAGCAAAGGGTCTGGAAACACCATATATTTT
cdr3_aa: CASSISKGSGNTIYF

d_call: NA
v_call: TRBV7-2
j_call: TRBJ2-7
clone_size: NA
cdr3_nt: TGTGCCAGCAGCTTAGCGGGAGTGGGTGAGCAGTACTTC
cdr3_aa: CASSLAGVGEQYF

d_call: NA
v_call: TRBV27
j_call: TRBJ1-2
clone_size: NA
cdr3_nt: TGTGCCAGCAGTTTAGGCAGCCAAGCTAACTATGGCTACACCTTC
cdr3_aa: CASSLGSQANYGYTF

d_call: NA
v_call: TRBV3-1/TRBV3-2
j_call: TRBJ2-7
clone_size: NA
cdr3_nt: TGTGCCAGCAGCCGGGCAGGCTCCTACGAGCAGTACTTC
cdr3_aa: CASSRAGSYEQYF

d_call: NA
v_call: TRBV10-1
j_call: TRBJ2-1
clone_size: NA
cdr3_nt: TGCGCCAGCAGCTTTGACTCCGCCCGGGGTGAGCAGTTCTTC
cdr3_aa: CASSFDSARGEQFF

d_call: NA
v_call: TRBV7-2
j_call: TRBJ2-7
clone_size: NA
cdr3_nt: TGTGCCAGCAGCTTAGACCCCCCCCCAAGGGACGAGCAGTACTTC
cdr3_aa: CASSLDPPPRDEQYF

d_call: TRBD1
v_call: TRBV11-2
j_call: TRBJ1-6
clone_size: NA
cdr3_nt: TGTGCCAGCAGCTTAGGGGACAGGACCTATAATTCACCCCTCCACTTT
cdr3_aa: CASSLGDRTYNSPLHF

d_call: TRBD2
v_call: TRBV9
j_call: TRBJ2-5
clone_size: NA
cdr3_nt: TGTGCCAGCAGTGGCATCCCCGGGACTAGGCCTCCTGAGACCCAGTACTTC
cdr3_aa: CASSGIPGTRPPETQYF

d_call: NA
v_call: TRBV11-1
j_call: TRBJ1-1
clone_size: once
cdr3_nt: TGTGCCAGCAGCTTAGAGGCCGGACAGAACACTGAAGCTTTCTTT
cdr3_aa: CASSLEAGQNTEAFF

d_call: TRBD2
v_call: TRBV6-2/TRBV6-3
j_call: TRBJ2-7
clone_size: NA
cdr3_nt: TGTGCCAGCAGTTATAAGCGGGGGAACGCCTACGAGCAGTACTTC
cdr3_aa: CASSYKRGNAYEQYF

d_call: NA
v_call: TRBV27
j_call: TRBJ1-5
clone_size: NA
cdr3_nt: TGTGCCAGCAGTTTATGGTCAGGGGATGATCAGCCCCAGCATTTT
cdr3_aa: CASSLWSGDDQPQHF

d_call: NA
v_call: TRBV10-1
j_call: TRBJ2-1
clone_size: NA
cdr3_nt: TGCGCCAGCAGTGAGAACATGGGACCCGACCTTAAGCAGTTCTTC
cdr3_aa: CASSENMGPDLKQFF

d_call: TRBD2
v_call: TRBV7-9
j_call: TRBJ2-4
clone_size: NA
cdr3_nt: TGTGCCAGCAGCTTAGACGTAACTAGCGGGAGAGGCATTCAGTACTTC
cdr3_aa: CASSLDVTSGRGIQYF

d_call: NA
v_call: TRBV6-5
j_call: TRBJ2-7
clone_size: NA
cdr3_nt: TGTGCCAGCAGTTACTCGGAATTCTACGAGCAGTACTTC
cdr3_aa: CASSYSEFYEQYF

d_call: NA
v_call: TRBV19
j_call: TRBJ2-1
clone_size: NA
cdr3_nt: TGTGCCAGTAGCCTGCCTAGATCCCGATACAATGAGCAGTTCTTC
cdr3_aa: CASSLPRSRYNEQFF

d_call: NA
v_call: TRBV3-1/TRBV3-2
j_call: TRBJ2-1
clone_size: NA
cdr3_nt: TGTGCCAGCAGCCAAGTCACGTATGAGCAGTTCTTC
cdr3_aa: CASSQVTYEQFF

d_call: NA
v_call: TRBV4-2
j_call: TRBJ1-1
clone_size: NA
cdr3_nt: TGTGCCAGCAGCCAAGATCTGTTACAGGTGAACACTGAAGCTTTCTTT
cdr3_aa: CASSQDLLQVNTEAFF

d_call: NA
v_call: TRBV9
j_call: TRBJ2-1
clone_size: NA
cdr3_nt: TGTGCCAGCAGCGTCAGGGAATTAAACTACAATGAGCAGTTCTTC
cdr3_aa: CASSVRELNYNEQFF

d_call: NA
v_call: TRBV7-5
j_call: TRBJ2-7
clone_size: few
cdr3_nt: TGTGCCAGAAGCGCGACTAGCGTTACCTACGAGCAGTACTTC
cdr3_aa: CARSATSVTYEQYF

d_call: NA
v_call: TRBV19
j_call: TRBJ1-1
clone_size: NA
cdr3_nt: TGTGCCAGTAGTATGGGAGGGGCTGAAGCTTTCTTT
cdr3_aa: CASSMGGAEAFF

d_call: NA
v_call: TRBV18
j_call: TRBJ1-1
clone_size: once
cdr3_nt: TGTGCCAGCTCACGGGACCTGGGAGCTTTCTTT
cdr3_aa: CASSRDLGAFF

d_call: TRBD2
v_call: TRBV7-2
j_call: TRBJ2-1
clone_size: NA
cdr3_nt: TGTGCCAGCAGCTTATTTTCTAGCGGGAGGGCCTACAATGAGCAGTTCTTC
cdr3_aa: CASSLFSSGRAYNEQFF

d_call: TRBD1
v_call: TRBV5-1
j_call: TRBJ2-1
clone_size: once
cdr3_nt: TGCGCCAGCAGACTCGGGACAGGGGATTGGAATGAGCAGTTCTTC
cdr3_aa: CASRLGTGDWNEQFF

d_call: TRBD1
v_call: TRBV6-2/TRBV6-3
j_call: TRBJ2-1
clone_size: once
cdr3_nt: TGTGCCAGCAGTTACCAGGGGGCCTACAATGAGCAGTTCTTC
cdr3_aa: CASSYQGAYNEQFF

d_call: NA
v_call: TRBV10-3
j_call: TRBJ2-4
clone_size: NA
cdr3_nt: TGTGCCATCGGGGAGGGGGCCAAAAGGAACATTCAGTACTTC
cdr3_aa: CAIGEGAKRNIQYF

d_call: NA
v_call: TRBV9
j_call: TRBJ2-6
clone_size: NA
cdr3_nt: TGTGCCAGCAGCGTAGGTGGAGAAGCTGGGGCCAACGTCCTGACTTTC
cdr3_aa: CASSVGGEAGANVLTF

d_call: NA
v_call: TRBV28
j_call: TRBJ2-6
clone_size: NA
cdr3_nt: TGTGCGGCTGGGGCCAACGTCCTGACTTTC
cdr3_aa: CAAGANVLTF

d_call: NA
v_call: TRBV28
j_call: TRBJ1-1
clone_size: NA
cdr3_nt: TGTGCCGCAGCGGACCTTACGGGAGCTTTCTTT
cdr3_aa: CAAADLTGAFF

d_call: NA
v_call: TRBV5-1
j_call: TRBJ1-1
clone_size: NA
cdr3_nt: TGCGCCAGCAACCCCCATGGGGCAGGGGACACTGAAGCTTTCTTT
cdr3_aa: CASNPHGAGDTEAFF

d_call: TRBD2
v_call: TRBV19
j_call: TRBJ2-1
clone_size: NA
cdr3_nt: TGTGCCAGTAGTACCAGTAAGCGGGGGAGTCGCAATGAGCAGTTCTTC
cdr3_aa: CASSTSKRGSRNEQFF

d_call: NA
v_call: TRBV4-3
j_call: TRBJ2-7
clone_size: NA
cdr3_nt: TGCGCCAGCAGCCAAGATGCTTCCGTTCCCTACGAGCAGTACTTC
cdr3_aa: CASSQDASVPYEQYF

d_call: TRBD1
v_call: TRBV4-1
j_call: TRBJ1-1
clone_size: NA
cdr3_nt: TGCGCCAGCAGCTCACAGGGGGCGCGGGACACTGAAGCTTTCTTT
cdr3_aa: CASSSQGARDTEAFF

d_call: TRBD1
v_call: TRBV11-2
j_call: TRBJ1-2
clone_size: NA
cdr3_nt: TGTGCCAGCAGCTTGACAGGGGGTAATTATGGCTACACCTTC
cdr3_aa: CASSLTGGNYGYTF

d_call: NA
v_call: TRBV6-2/TRBV6-3
j_call: TRBJ1-1
clone_size: NA
cdr3_nt: TGTGCCAGCAGTTACTCGTTTGAGGGGCCCGCTTCCGCTTTCTTT
cdr3_aa: CASSYSFEGPASAFF

d_call: NA
v_call: TRBV4-1
j_call: TRBJ2-7
clone_size: NA
cdr3_nt: TGCGCCAGCAGCCAAGAGACAGGCTGGGAGCAGTACTTC
cdr3_aa: CASSQETGWEQYF

d_call: NA
v_call: TRBV7-2
j_call: TRBJ1-2
clone_size: NA
cdr3_nt: TGTGCCAGCAGCTTAGCGGAAGGGGCGTGGGATGGCTACACCTTC
cdr3_aa: CASSLAEGAWDGYTF

d_call: NA
v_call: TRBV10-3
j_call: TRBJ2-1
clone_size: NA
cdr3_nt: TGTGCCATCAGTGATCACCAAAGCTCCTACAATGAGCAGTTCTTC
cdr3_aa: CAISDHQSSYNEQFF

d_call: NA
v_call: TRBV24-1
j_call: TRBJ1-2
clone_size: NA
cdr3_nt: TGTGCCACCAGTTCAGGGGATCTGGGCTACACCTTC
cdr3_aa: CATSSGDLGYTF

d_call: NA
v_call: TRBV18
j_call: TRBJ2-1
clone_size: NA
cdr3_nt: TGTGCCAGCTCACCACCCGACAGTTTTTACAATGAGCAGTTCTTC
cdr3_aa: CASSPPDSFYNEQFF

d_call: TRBD1
v_call: TRBV11-2
j_call: TRBJ1-1
clone_size: NA
cdr3_nt: TGTGCCAGCACCAGAATCACAGGGGGCGCGTCTACTGAAGCTTTCTTT
cdr3_aa: CASTRITGGASTEAFF

d_call: NA
v_call: TRBV7-2
j_call: TRBJ2-7
clone_size: NA
cdr3_nt: TGTGCCAGCAGCTCGCACGAGACCTACGAGCAGTACTTC
cdr3_aa: CASSSHETYEQYF

d_call: NA
v_call: TRBV9
j_call: TRBJ1-4
clone_size: NA
cdr3_nt: TGTGCCAGCAGCGTAGTTGGGGGGGCTAATGAAAAACTGTTTTTT
cdr3_aa: CASSVVGGANEKLFF

d_call: TRBD1
v_call: TRBV5-1
j_call: TRBJ2-3
clone_size: NA
cdr3_nt: TGCGCCAGCAGCATAGACAGGGGGCGAGGCACAGATACGCAGTATTTT
cdr3_aa: CASSIDRGRGTDTQYF